Here is one TCR beta chain with its context. When the RNA was reverse transcribed, random hexamers were used with an input of roughly 0.5 to 1 ug. TCRdb ran MiXCR on the immunoSEQ multiplex PCR reads and lists one entry per CDR3 protein. The sample has about 150,000 distinct CDR3 sequences; 90% to 95% are singletons. J was trimmed by 1 base and V by 5 bases; bases with no gene match: 7. The CDR3 extends over 16 amino acids. Germline V CDR1 and CDR2: LNHDA, SQIVND (reference sequence). This record comes from a study of CD8 T cells in Susac syndrome. Sequencing was performed on CD4+ T cells from PBMCs. The clonotype originates from a human donor with Susac syndrome. The V and J genes are TRBV19 and TRBJ2-7; 11 bases are a match to TRBD2. The CDR3 protein is CASSVPLAGGSYEQYF. Here the CDR3 DNA reads TGTGCCAGTAGTGTCCCGCTAGCGGGGGGTTCCTACGAGCAGTACTTC.